This T cell receptor (beta chain) was captured in a study of pediatric ulcerative colitis. Study-wide findings and caveats: In rectum, acute severe colitis had expanded clones and less diversity.

About this clone itself: Its antigen is unidentified.

The V end lost 5 bases, the J end lost 9 bases, and 19 bases lay between the germline ends. The CDR3 loop spans 14 amino acids. CDR1 is PRHDT, CDR2 FYEKMQ, per germline (reference sequence). Generated by immunoSEQ multiplex PCR, the TCRdb table keeps only in-frame clones and is missing some. Among fewer than 15,000 clones listed, around 90% were seen once. The sequencing sample was made of blood. The clonotype was recovered from a boy between 5 and 17 years old with moderate ulcerative colitis. The chain couples TRBV13 to TRBJ2-5; weak D call: TRBD2 (6 bases). The CDR3 nucleotides are TGTGCCAGCAGCCTACCGGGACTTCTAGGAGCCCAGTACTTC. As protein: CASSLPGLLGAQYF.